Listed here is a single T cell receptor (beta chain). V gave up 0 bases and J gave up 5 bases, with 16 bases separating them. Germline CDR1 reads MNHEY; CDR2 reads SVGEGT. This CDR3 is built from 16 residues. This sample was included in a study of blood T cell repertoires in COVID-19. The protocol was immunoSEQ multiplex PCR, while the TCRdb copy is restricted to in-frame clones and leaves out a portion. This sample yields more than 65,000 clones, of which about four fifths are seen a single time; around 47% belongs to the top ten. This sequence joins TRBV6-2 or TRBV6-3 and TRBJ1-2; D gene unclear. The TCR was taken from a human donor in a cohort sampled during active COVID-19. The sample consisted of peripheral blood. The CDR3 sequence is CASSYSAADQTYGYTF. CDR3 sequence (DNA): TGTGCCAGCAGTTACTCAGCGGCAGACCAAACGTATGGCTACACCTTC.